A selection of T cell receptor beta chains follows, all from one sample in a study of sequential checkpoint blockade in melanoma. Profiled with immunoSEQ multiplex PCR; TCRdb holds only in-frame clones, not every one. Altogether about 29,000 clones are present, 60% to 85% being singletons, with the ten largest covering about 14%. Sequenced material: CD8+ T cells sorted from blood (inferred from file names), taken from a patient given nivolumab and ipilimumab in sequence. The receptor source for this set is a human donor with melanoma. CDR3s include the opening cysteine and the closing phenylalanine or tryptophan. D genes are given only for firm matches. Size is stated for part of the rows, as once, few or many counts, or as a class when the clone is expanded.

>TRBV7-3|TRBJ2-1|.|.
CASSLVGGGNEQFF
TGTGCCAGCAGCTTAGTTGGGGGCGGCAATGAGCAGTTCTTC
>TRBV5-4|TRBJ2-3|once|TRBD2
CARPSGGAADTQYF
TGTGCCAGGCCGAGCGGGGGGGCCGCAGATACGCAGTATTTT
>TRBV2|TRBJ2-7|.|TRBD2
CASSDWSKGTSDEQYF
TGTGCCAGCAGTGATTGGAGCAAGGGGACTAGCGACGAGCAGTACTTC
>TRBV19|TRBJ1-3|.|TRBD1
CASSMTGSSGNTIYF
TGTGCCAGTAGTATGACAGGGAGCTCTGGAAACACCATATATTTT
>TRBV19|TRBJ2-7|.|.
CASTRDSSYEQYF
TGTGCCAGTACGCGGGACAGCTCCTACGAGCAGTACTTC
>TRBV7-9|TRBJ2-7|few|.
CASSLGAYEQYF
TGTGCCAGCAGCTTAGGGGCGTACGAGCAGTACTTC
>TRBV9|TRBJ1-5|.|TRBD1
CASRWTDRGNQPQHF
TGTGCCAGCAGGTGGACGGACAGGGGCAATCAGCCCCAGCATTTT
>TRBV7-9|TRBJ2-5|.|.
CASRAGDTGTETQYF
TGTGCCAGCAGGGCTGGGGACACGGGGACAGAGACCCAGTACTTC
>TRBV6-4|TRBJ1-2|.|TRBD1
CASSDSTGGSYGYTF
TGTGCCAGCAGTGACTCGACAGGGGGCAGCTATGGCTACACCTTC
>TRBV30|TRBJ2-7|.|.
CAWSRELGRKIPPYEQYF
TGTGCCTGGAGTCGGGAGTTGGGCCGAAAGATCCCCCCCTACGAGCAGTACTTC
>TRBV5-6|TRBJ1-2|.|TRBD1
CASSLGGQGDGYTF
TGTGCCAGCAGCTTGGGGGGACAGGGTGATGGCTACACCTTC
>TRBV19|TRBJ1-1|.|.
CASSLRIGASTEAFF
TGTGCCAGTAGCCTCAGGATAGGGGCAAGCACTGAAGCTTTCTTT
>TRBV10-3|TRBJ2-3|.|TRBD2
CAISAGLAGIYTDTQYF
TGTGCCATCAGTGCAGGACTAGCGGGGATCTACACAGATACGCAGTATTTT
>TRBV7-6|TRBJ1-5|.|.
CASSFRGNQPQHF
TGTGCCAGCAGCTTTCGGGGCAATCAGCCCCAGCATTTT
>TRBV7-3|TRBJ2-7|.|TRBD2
CASSSLLGGEQYF
TGTGCCAGCAGCTCGTTGTTGGGGGGGGAGCAGTACTTC
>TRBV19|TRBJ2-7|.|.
CATHPGQVGPGYEQYF
.
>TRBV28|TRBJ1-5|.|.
CASSLQRDFNRNQPQHF
TGTGCCAGCAGTTTACAACGGGACTTCAACCGCAATCAGCCCCAGCATTTT
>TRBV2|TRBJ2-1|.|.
CASRGSQGQAANEQFF
TGTGCCAGCAGGGGTTCTCAGGGGCAGGCCGCTAATGAGCAGTTCTTC
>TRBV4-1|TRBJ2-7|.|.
CASSRDRDTGYEQYF
TGCGCCAGCAGCCGTGACCGGGACACCGGCTACGAGCAGTACTTC
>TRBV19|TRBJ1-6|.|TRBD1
CASSTTGGSPLHF
TGTGCCAGTAGTACGACAGGGGGCTCACCCCTCCACTTT
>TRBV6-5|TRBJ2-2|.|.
CASSPLDTGELFF
TGTGCCAGCAGTCCGTTAGACACCGGGGAGCTGTTTTTT
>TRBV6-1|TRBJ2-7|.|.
CASLSKDFYEQYF
TGTGCCAGCCTCTCTAAGGACTTCTACGAGCAGTACTTC
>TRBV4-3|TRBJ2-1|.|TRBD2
CASSSRGGGDEQFF
TGCGCCAGCAGCTCGCGGGGGGGCGGAGATGAGCAGTTCTTC
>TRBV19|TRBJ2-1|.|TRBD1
CASSPQRQGEQFF
TGTGCCAGTAGTCCCCAAAGACAGGGCGAGCAGTTCTTC
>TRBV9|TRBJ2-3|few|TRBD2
CASSVGLAGYTDTQYF
TGTGCCAGCAGCGTAGGGCTAGCGGGTTACACAGATACGCAGTATTTT
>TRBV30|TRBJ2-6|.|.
CAWTAGANVLTF
TGTGCCTGGACAGCTGGGGCCAACGTCCTGACTTTC
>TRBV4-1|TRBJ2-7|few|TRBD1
CASRETGTGLSEQYF
TGCGCCAGCAGGGAAACTGGGACAGGGTTGAGCGAGCAGTACTTC
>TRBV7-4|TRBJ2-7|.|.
CASSLAVGSSYEQYF
TGTGCCAGCAGCTTAGCAGTCGGTTCATCCTACGAGCAGTACTTC
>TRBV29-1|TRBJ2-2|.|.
CSVDSGNTGELFF
TGCAGCGTTGACAGTGGGAACACCGGGGAGCTGTTTTTT